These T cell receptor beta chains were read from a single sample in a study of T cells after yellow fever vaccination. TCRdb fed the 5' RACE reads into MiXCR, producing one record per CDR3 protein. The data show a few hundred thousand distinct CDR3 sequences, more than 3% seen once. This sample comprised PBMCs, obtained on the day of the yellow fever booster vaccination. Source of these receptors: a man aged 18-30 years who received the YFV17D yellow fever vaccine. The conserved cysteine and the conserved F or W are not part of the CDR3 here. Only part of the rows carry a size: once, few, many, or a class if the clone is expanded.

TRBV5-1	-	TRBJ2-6	ASSLEHSGANVLT
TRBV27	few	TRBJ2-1	ASSLSERGGPGNEQF
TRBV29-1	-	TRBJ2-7	SVADSLGNEQY
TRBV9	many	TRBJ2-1	ASSSTGTPYNEQF
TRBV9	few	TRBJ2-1	ASSTGGADNEQF
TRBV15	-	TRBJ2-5	ATSRYPGQETQY
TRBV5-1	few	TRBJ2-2	ASSWDRGLTGELF
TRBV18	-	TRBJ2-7	ASSLTVQDSYEQY
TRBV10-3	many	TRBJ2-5	ATRGPSGGVQETQY
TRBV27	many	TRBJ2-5	ASSYGGGTVKTQY
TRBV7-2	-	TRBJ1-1	ASSFRPPGKTEAF
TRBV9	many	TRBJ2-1	ASSVGQAGGQNEQF
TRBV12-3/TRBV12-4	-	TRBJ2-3	ASSPGQGRALVSDTQY
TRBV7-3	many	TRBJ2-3	ASSWGLAGDTQY
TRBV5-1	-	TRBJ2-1	ASSLPGGNEQF
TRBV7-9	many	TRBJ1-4	ASSFQSVDEKLF
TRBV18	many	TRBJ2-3	ASSENGGPRQY
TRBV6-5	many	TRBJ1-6	ASSLTGQGADNSPLH
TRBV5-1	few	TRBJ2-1	ASSPNIGTGGYNEQF